The 22 T cell receptor beta chains listed next were all sequenced from one sample in a study of Tregs in tolerant kidney transplant recipients. The data were produced by immunoSEQ multiplex PCR, yet TCRdb's version contains in-frame clones alone and is incomplete. Of tens of thousands of clones in the sample, about 88% were seen once. The specimen was CD4+ T cells from blood, collected before the transplant. The receptors shown here come from a human donor who received a combined kidney and bone marrow transplant.

The chain has TRBV6-1 and TRBJ2-2; D ambiguous. The germline V gene has CDR1 MNHNS and CDR2 SASEGT. Trimming shortened V by 4 bases and J by 7 bases, and 10 bases separated the two germline ends. There are 13 residues in the CDR3. In nucleotides, the CDR3 is TGTGCCAGCAGTGTGACCCGGGTCGGGGAGCTGTTTTTT. This codes for CASSVTRVGELFF.

About this clone itself: The junction shows a germline mismatch at one end, possibly a read error. The CDR3 spells CASSIEGYPQSDTQYF. Here the CDR3 DNA reads TGTGCCAGCAGCATAGAGGGCTACCCGCAATCCGATACGCAGTATTTT. V is TRBV11-2 and J is TRBJ2-3, with a possible D match to TRBD2 (5 bases). CDR1 and CDR2 from the germline V gene are SGHAT and FQNNGV. The CDR3 totals 16 residues.

The chain couples TRBV7-9 to TRBJ2-3; D gene uncertain. This CDR3 contains 16 residues. The germline V gene encodes CDR1 SEHNR and CDR2 FQNEAQ (reference sequence). The V gene lost 0 bases and the J gene lost 0 bases, with 10 bases spanning the gap. In DNA form, the CDR3 reads TGTGCCAGCAGCTTAGCGCGACTCCCGAGCACAGATACGCAGTATTTT. Translated: CASSLARLPSTDTQYF.

The chain is built from TRBV6-6 and TRBJ2-1; D is undetermined. The germline CDR1 and CDR2 sequences are MNHNY and SVGAGI (reference sequence). CDR3 length: 12 residues. The V end lost 7 bases, the J end lost 9 bases, and 13 bases lay between the germline ends. The CDR3 DNA follows: TGTGCCAGCAAAAGACTCACCGGTGAGCAGTTCTTC. Translated: CASKRLTGEQFF.

This sequence joins TRBV11-2 and TRBJ1-5; D perhaps matches TRBD1 (5 bases). CDR3 length: 15 amino acids. Germline assignment: CDR1 SGHAT and CDR2 FQNNGV. The germline V and J ends were trimmed by 2 bases and 3 bases, with 11 bases remaining between them. The CDR3 DNA is TGTGCCAGCAGCTTAAGGGCAGGGAACAATCAGCCCCAGCATTTT. This sequence encodes CASSLRAGNNQPQHF. The full variable domain, completed using reference TRBV11-2 and TRBJ1-5, is EAGVAQSPRYKIIEKRQSVAFWCNPISGHATLYWYQQILGQGPKLLIQFQNNGVVDDSQLPKDRFSAERLKGVDSTLKIQPAKLEDSAVYLCASSLRAGNNQPQHFGDGTRLSIL.

This chain joins TRBV7-9 and TRBJ2-1; 9 bases are shared with TRBD1. With 4 bases clipped from V and 3 bases from J, the junction kept 4 bases outside the gene matches. The CDR3 contains 15 residues. Germline V gene sequence: CDR1 SEHNR, CDR2 FQNEAQ (reference sequence). The CDR3 protein is CASSSWDRDYNEQFF. CDR3 nucleotides: TGTGCCAGCAGCTCCTGGGACAGGGACTACAATGAGCAGTTCTTC.

This clone showed up just a few times. CDR3 nucleotide sequence: TGTGCCAGCAGTTTAGATGGGGGCAGGGGCGAGACCCAGTACTTC. It specifies CASSLDGGRGETQYF. J is TRBJ2-5 and V is TRBV28; weak D call: TRBD1 (6 bases). The CDR3 sequence is 15 residues long. With 2 bases removed from V and 5 bases from J, the gap between germline ends came to 15 bases. The germline CDR1 and CDR2 sequences are MDHEN and SYDVKM.

The chain uses TRBV10-3 and TRBJ1-4; 8 nucleotides match TRBD1. CDR1 and CDR2 from the germline V gene are ENHRY and SYGVKD. The J segment lost 8 bases and the V segment lost 4 bases, leaving 9 bases of the junction unmatched. The CDR3 consists of 15 residues. The CDR3 sequence is CAISASSRDREKLFF. The CDR3 DNA sequence: TGTGCCATCAGTGCTTCTTCCCGGGACAGGGAAAAACTGTTTTTT.

The chain has TRBV5-1 and TRBJ2-7; 12 bases line up with TRBD1. From germline, CDR1 is SGHRS and CDR2 YFSETQ. The CDR3 runs 16 residues. The J segment lost 5 bases and the V segment lost 5 bases, leaving 11 bases of the junction unmatched. CDR3 sequence (DNA): TGCGCCAGCAGGAGTGGGGGGGGACAGGGGGCGGACGAGCAGTACTTC. Translating gives CASRSGGGQGADEQYF.

The V and J genes are TRBV19 and TRBJ2-2, with 10 bases matching TRBD2. Germline V gene lookup returns CDR1 LNHDA and CDR2 SQIVND (reference sequence). V lost 9 bases, J lost 5 bases, and 9 bases stayed unmatched. The CDR3 runs 15 residues. The CDR3, as DNA: TGTGCCAGCGGCCCCCTAGCGGGAGAAACCGGGGAGCTGTTTTTT. Its translation is CASGPLAGETGELFF.

The chain links TRBV7-2 to TRBJ1-5; D unclear. The V end lost 1 base, the J end lost 3 bases, and 13 bases lay between the germline ends. Per the germline V gene, CDR1 is SGHTA and CDR2 is FQGNSA. This CDR3 is 16 amino acids long. CDR3 amino acids: CASSLVPRGNNQPQHF. The CDR3, as DNA: TGTGCCAGCAGCTTAGTGCCAAGAGGTAACAATCAGCCCCAGCATTTT.

The chain links TRBV4-1 to TRBJ2-1, with D maybe TRBD1 (5 bases). CDR1 is MGHRA, CDR2 YSYEKL, per germline. The CDR3 totals 15 residues. V was pared by 3 bases and J by 8 bases, with 17 bases between. CDR3 sequence (DNA): TGCGCCAGCAGCCACAACACGGCACTCAGGGATGAGCAGTTCTTC. Protein sequence: CASSHNTALRDEQFF.

V gene TRBV7-2 combines with J gene TRBJ2-1; D perhaps matches TRBD2 (6 bases). Germline V gene lookup returns CDR1 SGHTA and CDR2 FQGNSA. The length of the CDR3 is 15 residues. V dropped 3 bases and J dropped 5 bases, with 14 bases sitting between them. DNA of the CDR3: TGTGCCAGCAGCTTCTCTAGGGGACTCCACAATGAGCAGTTCTTC. Translating it yields CASSFSRGLHNEQFF.

This chain joins TRBV2 and TRBJ2-1, with D tentatively TRBD2 (5 bases). Trimming cost V 3 bases and J 9 bases, with 18 bases left between them. The germline V gene encodes CDR1 SNHLY and CDR2 FYNNEI. The CDR3 covers 15 residues. CDR3 nucleotide sequence: TGTGCCAGCAGTGACATCACGGGTGCCGAGGGTGAGCAGTTCTTC. Its translation is CASSDITGAEGEQFF.

The rearrangement joins TRBV27 to TRBJ2-1, with 8 bases aligning to TRBD1. CDR1 is MNHEY, CDR2 SMNVEV, per germline (reference sequence). Trimming cost V 4 bases and J 4 bases; bases outside gene matches: 9. The CDR3 contains 16 residues. CDR3 sequence: CASSSSSGTGYNEQFF. Written as DNA, the CDR3 is TGTGCCAGCAGTTCCTCTTCCGGGACAGGATACAATGAGCAGTTCTTC.

The chain couples TRBV7-2 to TRBJ2-1; TRBD2 is a possible D gene (5 bases). The V end lost 2 bases, the J end lost 0 bases, and 8 bases lay between the germline ends. From germline, CDR1 is SGHTA and CDR2 FQGNSA. The CDR3 loop spans 15 amino acids. The CDR3 region has the DNA TGTGCCAGCAGCTTAACCCGGGGCTCCTACAATGAGCAGTTCTTC. It specifies CASSLTRGSYNEQFF.

This chain connects TRBV30 to TRBJ2-1; 9 nucleotides line up with TRBD2. With 3 bases clipped from V and 10 bases from J, the junction kept 4 bases outside the gene matches. Germline values: CDR1 GTSNPN, CDR2 SVGIG (reference sequence). CDR3 size: 12 residues. Written as DNA, the CDR3 is TGTGCCTGGAGGGCTAGCGGGACCGAGCAGTTCTTC. Amino acids: CAWRASGTEQFF.

CDR3 in amino acids: CASSPAYEQYF. CDR3 sequence (DNA): TGTGCCAGCAGTCCAGCCTACGAGCAGTACTTC. The rearrangement uses TRBV6-9 and TRBJ2-7, with unresolved D. CDR3 length equals 11 residues. CDR1 MNHGY and CDR2 SVAAGI come from the germline V gene. The V gene lost 5 bases and the J gene lost 2 bases, with 4 bases spanning the gap.

This chain uses TRBV5-6 with TRBJ2-1; possible D gene TRBD2, 6 bases. This CDR3 contains 19 residues. Germline CDR1 and CDR2: SGHDT and YYEEEE. V was clipped by 3 bases and J by 7 bases, with 29 bases between them. CDR3 DNA: TGTGCCAGCAGCTCACGTGAATCACCTAGCGCACGCTCCGGGAATGAGCAGTTCTTC. It encodes CASSSRESPSARSGNEQFF.

The rearrangement joins TRBV5-5 to TRBJ2-2; TRBD2 aligns across 7 bases. Germline CDR1 reads SGHKS; CDR2 reads YYEKEE (reference sequence). Unmatched junction bases numbered 2, after V lost 0 bases and J lost 3 bases. This CDR3 contains 15 residues. The CDR3 is CASSLEGGYTGELFF. CDR3 coding DNA: TGTGCCAGCAGCTTGGAGGGAGGGTACACCGGGGAGCTGTTTTTT.

The rearrangement uses TRBV5-1 and TRBJ1-1; TRBD1 is a possible D gene (6 bases). The germline V and J ends were trimmed by 4 bases and 0 bases, with 16 bases remaining between them. CDR3 length equals 16 residues. Germline CDR1 SGHRS, CDR2 YFSETQ. DNA for the CDR3: TGCGCCAGCAGCACTGAAAGACAGGCTTTGAACACTGAAGCTTTCTTT. As protein: CASSTERQALNTEAFF.

This chain uses TRBV19 with TRBJ2-2; 12 bases match TRBD1. The CDR3 is 15 amino acids. V trimming: 7 bases; J trimming: 6 bases; junction bases outside the gene matches: 6. The germline CDR1 and CDR2 sequences are LNHDA and SQIVND (reference sequence). CDR3 bases: TGTGCCAGTATGGGACAGGGGGCGATCGCCGGGGAGCTGTTTTTT. Residues: CASMGQGAIAGELFF.